Following are 5 T cell receptor beta chains from one sample sequenced in a study of control samples from healthy donors and cancer patients. Clones were sequenced by immunoSEQ multiplex PCR, and TCRdb holds only the in-frame ones, with some missing. The table records 120,000 to 150,000 clones, 80% to 95% of them present only once. The sequenced sample was blood. Source of these receptors: a man aged 30 to 45 in good health.

This chain joins TRBV10-3 and TRBJ2-7; D gene unclear. The CDR3 consists of 13 residues. Trimming removed 8 bases at V and 0 bases at J, with 11 bases between. Per the germline V gene, CDR1 is ENHRY and CDR2 is SYGVKD. DNA of the CDR3: TGTGCCATCGCGCCAGACCACTCCTACGAGCAGTACTTC. Its translation: CAIAPDHSYEQYF.

CDR3 in amino acids: CATSSLTRYEQFF. Here the CDR3 DNA reads TGTGCCACCAGCAGTCTCACCAGGTATGAGCAGTTCTTC. The chain carries TRBV15 and TRBJ2-1; D not resolved. The CDR3 length is 13 residues. With 3 bases removed from V and 8 bases from J, the gap between germline ends came to 11 bases. CDR1 is LNHNV, CDR2 YYDKDF, per germline (reference sequence).

This clone was recorded only once. The rearrangement joins TRBV28 to TRBJ1-4, with D possibly being TRBD1 (6 bases). This CDR3 has 15 residues. Looked up from germline, CDR1 is MDHEN and CDR2 is SYDVKM. V dropped 3 bases and J dropped 3 bases, with 11 bases sitting between them. CDR3 DNA sequence: TGTGCCAGCAGTTTCGGGGGCAGATCTAATGAAAAACTGTTTTTT. Protein product: CASSFGGRSNEKLFF.

A few counts support this clone. The same CDR3 also results from other DNA sequences found in this sample. V gene TRBV28 combines with J gene TRBJ1-2; D uncertain. The CDR3 extends over 11 amino acids. Trimming removed 8 bases at V and 2 bases at J, with 6 bases between. The germline gives CDR1 MDHEN, CDR2 SYDVKM. The CDR3 DNA follows: TGTGCCAGCGGGAGCAACTATGGCTACACCTTC. It yields the protein CASGSNYGYTF.

The chain carries TRBV2 and TRBJ2-3; D gene ambiguous. Germline assignment: CDR1 SNHLY and CDR2 FYNNEI. There are 14 residues in the CDR3. Trimming shortened V by 5 bases and J by 1 base, and 10 bases separated the two germline ends. Here the CDR3 reads CASSMVRGTDTQYF. CDR3 DNA sequence: TGTGCCAGCAGTATGGTCCGGGGCACAGATACGCAGTATTTT.